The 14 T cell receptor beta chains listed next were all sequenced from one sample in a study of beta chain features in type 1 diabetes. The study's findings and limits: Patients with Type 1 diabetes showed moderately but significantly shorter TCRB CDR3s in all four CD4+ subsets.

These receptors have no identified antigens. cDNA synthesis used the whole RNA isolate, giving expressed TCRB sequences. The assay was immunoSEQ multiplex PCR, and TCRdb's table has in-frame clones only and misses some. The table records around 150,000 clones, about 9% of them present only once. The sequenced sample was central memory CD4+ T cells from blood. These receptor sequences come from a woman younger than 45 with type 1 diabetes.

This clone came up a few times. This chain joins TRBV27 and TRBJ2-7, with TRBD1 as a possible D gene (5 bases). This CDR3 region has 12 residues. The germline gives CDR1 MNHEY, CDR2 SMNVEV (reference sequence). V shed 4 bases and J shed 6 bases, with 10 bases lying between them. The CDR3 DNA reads TGTGCCAGCAGTTCGGACACAACCGAGCAGTACTTC. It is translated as CASSSDTTEQYF.

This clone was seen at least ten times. CDR3 protein: CASSLASVGNEQYF. CDR3 sequence (DNA): TGTGCCAGCAGTTTAGCTAGCGTTGGGAACGAGCAGTACTTC. This rearrangement joins TRBV28 to TRBJ2-7; a possible D gene is TRBD2 (6 bases). Germline CDR1 is MDHEN and CDR2 is SYDVKM. V was shortened by 2 bases and J by 5 bases, with 13 bases between the two germline ends. CDR3 size: 14 residues. The complete variable domain, with remaining parts taken from reference TRBV28 and TRBJ2-7, reads DVKVTQSSRYLVKRTGEKVFLECVQDMDHENMFWYRQDPGLGLRLIYFSYDVKMKEKGDIPEGYSVSREKKERFSLILESASTNQTSMYLCASSLASVGNEQYFGPGTRLTVT.

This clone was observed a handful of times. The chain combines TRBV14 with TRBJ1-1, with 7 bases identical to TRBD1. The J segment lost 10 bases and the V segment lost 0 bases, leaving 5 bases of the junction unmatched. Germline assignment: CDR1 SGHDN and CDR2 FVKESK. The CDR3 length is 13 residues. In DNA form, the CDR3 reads TGTGCCAGCAGCCAAGATCGACAGGGTAGAGCTTTCTTT. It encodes CASSQDRQGRAFF.

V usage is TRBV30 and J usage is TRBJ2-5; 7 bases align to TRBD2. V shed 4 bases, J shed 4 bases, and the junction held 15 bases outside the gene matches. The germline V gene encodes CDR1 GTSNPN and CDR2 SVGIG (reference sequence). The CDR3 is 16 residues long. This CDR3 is CAWKRAGWGFLETQYF. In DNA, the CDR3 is TGTGCCTGGAAACGAGCGGGGTGGGGGTTTCTAGAGACCCAGTACTTC.

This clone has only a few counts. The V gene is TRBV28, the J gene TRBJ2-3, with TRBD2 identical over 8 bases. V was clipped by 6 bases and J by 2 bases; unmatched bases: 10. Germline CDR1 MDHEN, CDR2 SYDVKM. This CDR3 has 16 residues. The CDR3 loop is CASRRGGPTHTDTQYF. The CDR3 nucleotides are TGTGCCAGCAGACGGGGGGGCCCCACCCACACAGATACGCAGTATTTT. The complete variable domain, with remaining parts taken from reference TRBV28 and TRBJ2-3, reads DVKVTQSSRYLVKRTGEKVFLECVQDMDHENMFWYRQDPGLGLRLIYFSYDVKMKEKGDIPEGYSVSREKKERFSLILESASTNQTSMYLCASRRGGPTHTDTQYFGPGTRLTVL.

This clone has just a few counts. The CDR3 nucleotides are TGTGCCAGCAGCTTAGCGGCTGGGACAGGGGAGCAGTTCTTC. Translated, it gives CASSLAAGTGEQFF. This chain uses TRBV7-9 with TRBJ2-1; 9 bases align to TRBD1. CDR1 SEHNR and CDR2 FQNEAQ come from the germline V gene (reference sequence). There are 14 residues in the CDR3. V shed 0 bases and J 10 bases; nucleotides not matched to a gene: 4.

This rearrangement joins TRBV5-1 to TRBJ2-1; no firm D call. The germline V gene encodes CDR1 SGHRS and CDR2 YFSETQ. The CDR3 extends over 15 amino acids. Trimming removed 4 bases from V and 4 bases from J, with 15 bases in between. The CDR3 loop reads CASSPDPTGYNEQFF. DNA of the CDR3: TGCGCCAGCAGCCCGGATCCCACCGGGTACAATGAGCAGTTCTTC.

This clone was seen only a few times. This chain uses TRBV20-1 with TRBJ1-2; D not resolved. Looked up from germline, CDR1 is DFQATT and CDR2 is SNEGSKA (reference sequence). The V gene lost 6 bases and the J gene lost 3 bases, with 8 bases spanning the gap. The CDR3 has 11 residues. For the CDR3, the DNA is TGCAGTGCACTAAGATACTATGGCTACACCTTC. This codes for CSALRYYGYTF.

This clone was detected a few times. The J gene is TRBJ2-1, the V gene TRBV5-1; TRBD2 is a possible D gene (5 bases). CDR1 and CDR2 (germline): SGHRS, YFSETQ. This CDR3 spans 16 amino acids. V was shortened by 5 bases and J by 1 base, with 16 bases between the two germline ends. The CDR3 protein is CASRPRQGGSYNEQFF. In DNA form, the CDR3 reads TGCGCCAGCAGACCCAGACAAGGAGGTTCCTACAATGAGCAGTTCTTC.

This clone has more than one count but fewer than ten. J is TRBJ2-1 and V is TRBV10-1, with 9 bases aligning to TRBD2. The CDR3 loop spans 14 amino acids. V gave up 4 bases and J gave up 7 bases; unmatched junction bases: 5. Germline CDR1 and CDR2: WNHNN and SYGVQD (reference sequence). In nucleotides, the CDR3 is TGCGCCAGCAGTGGGTGGACTAGCGTTAATGAGCAGTTCTTC. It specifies CASSGWTSVNEQFF.

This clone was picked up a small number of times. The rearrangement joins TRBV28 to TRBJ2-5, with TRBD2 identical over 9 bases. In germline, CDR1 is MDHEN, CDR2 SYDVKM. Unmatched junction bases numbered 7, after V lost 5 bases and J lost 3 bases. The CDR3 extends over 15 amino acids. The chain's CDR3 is CASSLLLAGKETQYF. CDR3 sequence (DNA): TGTGCCAGCAGTCTCCTACTAGCGGGTAAAGAGACCCAGTACTTC.

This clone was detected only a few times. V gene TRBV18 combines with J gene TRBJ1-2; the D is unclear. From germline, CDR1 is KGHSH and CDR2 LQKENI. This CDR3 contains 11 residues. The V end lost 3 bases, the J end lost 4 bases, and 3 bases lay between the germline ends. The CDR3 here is CASSPSYGYTF. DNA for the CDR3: TGTGCCAGCTCACCGAGCTATGGCTACACCTTC.

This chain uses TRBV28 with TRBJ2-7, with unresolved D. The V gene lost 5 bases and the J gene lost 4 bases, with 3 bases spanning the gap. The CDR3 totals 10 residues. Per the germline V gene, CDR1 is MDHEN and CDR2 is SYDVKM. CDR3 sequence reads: CASSTYEQYF. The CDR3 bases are TGTGCCAGCAGTACTTACGAGCAGTACTTC. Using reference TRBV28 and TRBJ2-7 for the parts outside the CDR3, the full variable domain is DVKVTQSSRYLVKRTGEKVFLECVQDMDHENMFWYRQDPGLGLRLIYFSYDVKMKEKGDIPEGYSVSREKKERFSLILESASTNQTSMYLCASSTYEQYFGPGTRLTVT.

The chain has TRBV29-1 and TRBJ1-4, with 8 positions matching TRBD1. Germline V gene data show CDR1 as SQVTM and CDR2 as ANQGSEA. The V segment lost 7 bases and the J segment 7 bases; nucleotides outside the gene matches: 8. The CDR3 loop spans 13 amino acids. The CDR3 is CSAGQGGGEKLFF. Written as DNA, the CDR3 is TGCAGCGCCGGACAGGGAGGCGGTGAAAAACTGTTTTTT.